The text below deals with one T cell receptor (beta chain). The target antigen is unknown. The data derive from a study of cytomegalovirus exposure and HLA in healthy donors. Study-wide results and caveats: Specificity for CMV antigens was confirmed in vitro for a few of the CMV-associated chains. A later analysis reportedly found fewer N-insertions in an Asian-associated ancestry cluster than the roughly 670-donor mean. Among TCR beta chains, those listed as cytomegalovirus-associated numbered over 150.

Looked up from germline, CDR1 is SGHAT and CDR2 is FQNNGV. The CDR3 covers 16 residues. Trimming took off 4 bases at V and 5 bases at J, with 18 bases between the two ends. The PCR made use of 60 Vbeta and 13 Jbeta primers. Produced via immunoSEQ multiplex PCR; TCRdb's table is partial and in-frame only. The sample consists of approximately 160,000 clones, approximately 77% of them appearing once. The source of this sequence is a man younger than 35 in good health and CMV-seronegative. The chain has TRBV11-2 and TRBJ2-1; the D gene is possibly TRBD2 (6 bases). The sequencing input was PBMCs. The CDR3 region has the DNA TGTGCCAGCAGCTCCCCGGCGTTGCGGGGCCACAATGAGCAGTTCTTC. It specifies CASSSPALRGHNEQFF.